The sequence of this T cell receptor beta chain was determined in a study of blood T cell repertoires in COVID-19. The protocol was immunoSEQ multiplex PCR, while the TCRdb copy is restricted to in-frame clones and leaves out a portion. The table shows some 180,000 clones, with about four fifths occurring only once. The CDR3 has 20 residues. The germline gives CDR1 PRHDT, CDR2 FYEKMQ (reference sequence). V lost 5 bases to trimming and J lost 0 bases; unmatched junction nucleotides: 14. The TCR was taken from a human donor in a cohort sampled during active COVID-19. J is TRBJ2-2 and V is TRBV13; 11 nucleotides match TRBD2. The sample taken for sequencing was peripheral blood. DNA for the CDR3: TGTGCCAGCAGCCTGAGGATTACGACTAGCGGGACCGCGAACACCGGGGAGCTGTTTTTT. Its protein is CASSLRITTSGTANTGELFF.